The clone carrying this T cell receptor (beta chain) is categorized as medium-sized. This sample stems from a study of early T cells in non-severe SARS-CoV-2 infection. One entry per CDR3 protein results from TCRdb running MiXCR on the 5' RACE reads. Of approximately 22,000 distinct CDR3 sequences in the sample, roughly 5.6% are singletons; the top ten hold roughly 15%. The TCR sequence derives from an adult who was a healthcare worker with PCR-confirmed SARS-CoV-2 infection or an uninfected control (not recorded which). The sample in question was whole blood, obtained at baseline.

CDR3 residues: CASSSGGGTEAFF. The DNA of the CDR3 is TGTGCCAGCAGCTCAGGGGGAGGCACTGAAGCTTTCTTT. The V gene is TRBV7-2, the J gene TRBJ1-1, with 7 bases aligning to TRBD1. Germline V gene lookup returns CDR1 SGHTA and CDR2 FQGNSA. The V and J ends lost 4 bases and 4 bases, in that order; junction bases with no gene match: 3. CDR3 length: 13 residues.